The clone carrying this TCR beta chain came up a few times. Its antigen is unknown. The source of the sample is a study of blood T cells in healthy people across ages. General study results and limits: Unsorted PBMC input precluded a conclusive naive versus antigen-experienced comparison.

With a J-beta primer mix and a sample-barcoded 5' primer, a second PCR ran roughly 7 to 11 cycles. TCRdb reanalysed the 5' RACE reads using MiXCR and keeps one entry per CDR3 protein. The sample shows around 1,000,000 distinct CDR3 sequences, approximately 25% of them seen only once. The sample also formed part of further work on T cells of mothers and their children. That work adds: Over five children and their three healthy Caucasian mothers were the donors. The yield was over 9.5 million TCR beta CDR3 reads from each mother and a few million from each child. Thymic selection molds TCR recombination output in much the same way for related pairs as for unrelated pairs.

Sequencing was carried out using blood. The clonotype was recovered from a girl aged 2 to 9 in good health.

Written as DNA, the CDR3 is TGTGCCAGCAGCTCTAGGGCCGGGACTAGCGGGAGGAATGAGCAGTTCTTC. It translates to CASSSRAGTSGRNEQFF. V usage is TRBV6-2 or TRBV6-3 and J usage is TRBJ2-1; 15 positions agree with TRBD2. CDR3 length equals 17 residues. The ends lost 6 bases at V and 7 bases at J; junction bases unmatched: 10. Germline V gene sequence: CDR1 MNHEY, CDR2 SVGEGT.